This T cell receptor (beta chain) was profiled in a study of T cell repertoires and HLA-DP antigens. As for the study in general: Transduced HeLa cells presented HLA-DP to CD4+ T cells.

Concerning this clone: Its target is not known.

Between the trimmed V and J ends, which lost 3 bases and 8 bases, there was a span of 19 bases. This CDR3 has 15 amino acids. Germline CDR1 reads MRHNA; CDR2 reads SNTAGT. Amplification used primers for 54 TRBV and 13 TRBJ segments. Libraries were prepared by immunoSEQ multiplex PCR; TCRdb keeps only in-frame clonotypes and omits some of them. The table includes over 100,000 clones, about 91% detected once. The chain carries TRBV6-4 and TRBJ1-2; D is possibly TRBD1 (5 bases). This sequence originates from a young woman in good health and CMV-seronegative. Input material: CD4+ T cells from PBMCs. CDR3 sequence: CASSERLGGAWGYTF. The CDR3 nucleotides are TGTGCCAGCAGTGAAAGGCTCGGGGGAGCGTGGGGCTACACCTTC.